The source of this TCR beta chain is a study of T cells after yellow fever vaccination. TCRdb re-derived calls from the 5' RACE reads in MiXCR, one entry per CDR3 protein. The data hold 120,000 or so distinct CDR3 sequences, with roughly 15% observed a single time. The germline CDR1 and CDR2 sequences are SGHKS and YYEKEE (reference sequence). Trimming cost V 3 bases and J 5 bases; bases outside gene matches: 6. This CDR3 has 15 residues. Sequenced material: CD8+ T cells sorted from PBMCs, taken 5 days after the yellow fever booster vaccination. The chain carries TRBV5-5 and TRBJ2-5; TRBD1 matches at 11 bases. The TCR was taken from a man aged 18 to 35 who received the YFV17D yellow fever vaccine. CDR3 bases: TGTGCCAGCAGCTGGACAGGGGGCCAGGGGGAGACCCAGTACTTC. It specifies CASSWTGGQGETQYF.